This T cell receptor beta chain was sequenced in a study of T cells in localized non-small cell lung cancer. This clone was seen more than once but under ten times. Trimming left V 0 bases short and J 5 bases short, with 4 bases between. Per the germline V gene, CDR1 is SGHDN and CDR2 is FVKESK. The CDR3 contains 12 residues. TCRdb's table, derived via immunoSEQ multiplex PCR, lists solely in-frame clones and lacks some. The sample carries about 54,000 clones, over 75% recorded once. This sequence was found in a female donor of 60 years or more with stage II squamous cell lung carcinoma. The gene calls are TRBV14 and TRBJ2-5; D not certain. Sequences were derived from peripheral blood, sampled before any cancer treatment. CDR3 in amino acids: CASSQDLETQYF. In DNA form, the CDR3 reads TGTGCCAGCAGCCAAGATCTTGAGACCCAGTACTTC.